This entry describes one T cell receptor beta chain. Its antigen remains unknown. TCRdb itself ran the 5' RACE reads through MiXCR, one entry per CDR3 protein. This sample carries around 260,000 distinct CDR3 sequences, about 5.2% of them seen once, and the ten largest clones take around 3.3%. The sample comes from a study of T cells after yellow fever vaccination. Whole-study results and caveats: Reappearance after the booster was observed for most primary-vaccination clones (roughly 97% CD4, almost 90% CD8).

There are 14 residues in the CDR3. The V end lost 2 bases, the J end lost 12 bases, and 19 bases lay between the germline ends. CDR1 and CDR2 (germline): MNHEY, SMNVEV (reference sequence). The TCR sequence derives from a man aged 18 to 29 who received the YFV17D yellow fever vaccine. This sample comprised CD4+ T cells sorted from PBMCs, obtained on the day of the yellow fever booster vaccination. The chain couples TRBV27 to TRBJ1-1; no reliable D call. The CDR3 loop reads CASSLGWAVPKPFF. CDR3 coding DNA: TGTGCCAGCAGTTTAGGGTGGGCAGTTCCTAAACCTTTCTTT.